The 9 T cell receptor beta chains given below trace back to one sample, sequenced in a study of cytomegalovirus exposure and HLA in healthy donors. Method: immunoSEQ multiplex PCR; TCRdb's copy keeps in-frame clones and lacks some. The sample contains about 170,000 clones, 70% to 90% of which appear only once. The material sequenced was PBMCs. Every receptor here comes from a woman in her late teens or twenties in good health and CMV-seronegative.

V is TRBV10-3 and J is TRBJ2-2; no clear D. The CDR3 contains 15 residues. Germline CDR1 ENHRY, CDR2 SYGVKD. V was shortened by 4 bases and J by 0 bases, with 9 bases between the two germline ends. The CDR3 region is CAISAKRANTGELFF. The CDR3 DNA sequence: TGTGCCATCAGTGCAAAGCGAGCGAACACCGGGGAGCTGTTTTTT.

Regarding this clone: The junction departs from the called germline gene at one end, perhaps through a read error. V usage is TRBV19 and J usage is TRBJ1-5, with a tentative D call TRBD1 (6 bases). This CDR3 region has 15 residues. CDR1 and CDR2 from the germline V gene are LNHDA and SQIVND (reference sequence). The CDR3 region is CASSPMFSTGQGLTF. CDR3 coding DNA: TGTGCCAGTAGCCCGATGTTCTCAACGGGACAAGGCCTAACTTTT.

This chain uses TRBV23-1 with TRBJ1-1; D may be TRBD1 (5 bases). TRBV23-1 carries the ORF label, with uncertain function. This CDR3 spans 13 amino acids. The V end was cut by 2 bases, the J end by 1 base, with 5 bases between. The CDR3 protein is CASSQQGNTEAFF. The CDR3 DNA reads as TGCGCCAGCAGTCAACAGGGGAACACTGAAGCTTTCTTT.

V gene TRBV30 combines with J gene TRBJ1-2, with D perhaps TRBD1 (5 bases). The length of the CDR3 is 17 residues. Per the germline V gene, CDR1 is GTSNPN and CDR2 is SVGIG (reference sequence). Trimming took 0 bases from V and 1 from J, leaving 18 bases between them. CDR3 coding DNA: TGTGCCTGGAGTGTATCAATAAGGGGCGACGATAACTATGGCTACACCTTC. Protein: CAWSVSIRGDDNYGYTF.

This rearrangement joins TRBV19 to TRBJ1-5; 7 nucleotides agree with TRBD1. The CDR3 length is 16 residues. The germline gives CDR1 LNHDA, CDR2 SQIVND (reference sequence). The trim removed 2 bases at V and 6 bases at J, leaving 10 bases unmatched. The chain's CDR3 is CASSIQGGLYIQPQHF. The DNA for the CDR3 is TGTGCCAGTAGTATACAGGGGGGATTGTATATTCAGCCCCAGCATTTT.

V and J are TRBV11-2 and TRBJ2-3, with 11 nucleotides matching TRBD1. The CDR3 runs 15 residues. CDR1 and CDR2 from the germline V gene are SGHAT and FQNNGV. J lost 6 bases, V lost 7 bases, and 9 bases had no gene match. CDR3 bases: TGTGCCAGCAACCACCGGGACAGGGGGAGGGATACGCAGTATTTT. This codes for CASNHRDRGRDTQYF.

This CDR3 is CASSQDRGSRGNQPQHF. The CDR3 DNA reads as TGTGCCAGCAGCCAAGATCGTGGGTCGCGGGGCAATCAGCCCCAGCATTTT. The V gene is TRBV14, the J gene TRBJ1-5; D gene ambiguous. Germline V lookup: CDR1 SGHDN, CDR2 FVKESK. The length of the CDR3 is 17 residues. With 0 bases removed from V and 2 bases from J, the gap between germline ends came to 14 bases.

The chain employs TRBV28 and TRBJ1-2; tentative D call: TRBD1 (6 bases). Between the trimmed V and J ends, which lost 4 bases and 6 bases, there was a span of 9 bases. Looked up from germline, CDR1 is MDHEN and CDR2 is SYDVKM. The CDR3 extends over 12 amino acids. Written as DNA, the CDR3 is TGTGCCAGCAGTTACAGGGCAAATGGCTACACCTTC. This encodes CASSYRANGYTF.

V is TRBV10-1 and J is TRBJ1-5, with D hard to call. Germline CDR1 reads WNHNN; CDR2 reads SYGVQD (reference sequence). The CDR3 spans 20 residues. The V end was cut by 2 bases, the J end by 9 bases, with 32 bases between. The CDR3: CASSELPAEERNSPGWPQHF. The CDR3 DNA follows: TGCGCCAGCAGTGAGCTTCCGGCAGAAGAGCGGAACAGCCCGGGATGGCCCCAGCATTTT.